One and the same sample provided the 32 T cell receptor beta chains below, sequenced in a study of blood T cell repertoires in COVID-19. TCRdb's table, derived via immunoSEQ multiplex PCR, lists solely in-frame clones and lacks some. The sample consists of 150,000 to 200,000 clones, about 86% of them appearing once. Sequencing input: peripheral blood. The receptors stem from a man aged 18-30 years with acute or convalescent COVID-19.

J is TRBJ1-1 and V is TRBV11-2, with D uncertain. From germline, CDR1 is SGHAT and CDR2 FQNNGV. V was clipped by 3 bases and J by 2 bases, with 4 bases between them. This CDR3 has 12 residues. The CDR3 DNA sequence: TGTGCCAGCAGCTTGGCAAACACTGAAGCTTTCTTT. This codes for CASSLANTEAFF.

The chain has TRBV30 and TRBJ1-1; D may be TRBD1 (5 bases). This CDR3 contains 14 residues. CDR1 GTSNPN and CDR2 SVGIG come from the germline V gene (reference sequence). V was shortened by 1 base and J by 4 bases, with 13 bases between the two germline ends. The CDR3 coding sequence is TGTGCCTGGAGTGGGGTATGGGGGGGCACTGAAGCTTTCTTT. Residues: CAWSGVWGGTEAFF.

The gene calls are TRBV2 and TRBJ1-6, with TRBD1 as a possible D gene (6 bases). Trimming pared 7 bases from V and 7 bases from J, leaving 14 bases between. This CDR3 has 14 residues. CDR1 and CDR2 (germline): SNHLY, FYNNEI. This CDR3 is CASISQGANSPLHF. The CDR3 nucleotides are TGTGCCAGCATTTCACAGGGTGCGAATTCACCCCTCCACTTT.

This chain links TRBV27 with TRBJ1-2, with unresolved D. The CDR3 has 19 amino acids. V was shortened by 5 bases and J by 2 bases, with 27 bases between the two germline ends. From germline, CDR1 is MNHEY and CDR2 SMNVEV (reference sequence). CDR3 DNA: TGTGCCAGCAGTCTTACTCAATCTCTTAGTTCAAGAAGAAACTATGGCTACACCTTC. It is translated as CASSLTQSLSSRRNYGYTF.

The genes are TRBV5-5 and TRBJ2-7, with unresolved D. The V and J ends lost 4 bases and 7 bases respectively, with 12 bases between them. Per the germline V gene, CDR1 is SGHKS and CDR2 is YYEKEE (reference sequence). The CDR3 totals 12 residues. The CDR3 reads CASSVLSLEQYF. The CDR3 DNA is TGTGCCAGCAGCGTCCTGAGCCTGGAGCAGTACTTC.

The V gene is TRBV28, the J gene TRBJ2-7; perhaps TRBD1 as D (6 bases). From germline, CDR1 is MDHEN and CDR2 SYDVKM. The CDR3 is made up of 14 amino acids. With 5 bases removed from V and 4 bases from J, the gap between germline ends came to 15 bases. In DNA, the CDR3 is TGTGCCAGCAGTCAACAGGGTATCGCTTACGAGCAGTACGTC. Its protein product is CASSQQGIAYEQYV.

Note on this clone: A junction boundary mismatches the germline segment, possibly from a read error. The gene calls are TRBV7-2 and TRBJ1-2; D is perhaps TRBD1 (5 bases). In germline, CDR1 is SGHTA, CDR2 FQGNSA. The CDR3 runs to 15 residues. CDR3 amino acids: CASSFLVMGNGRDFF. The CDR3 coding sequence is TGTGCCAGCAGCTTCCTCGTAATGGGTAACGGCCGGGACTTCTTC.

The CDR3 spells CACGQLNEKLFF. Written as DNA, the CDR3 is TGTGCCTGCGGACAGCTAAATGAAAAACTGTTTTTT. The V and J genes are TRBV30 and TRBJ1-4; perhaps TRBD1 as D (6 bases). The germline gives CDR1 GTSNPN, CDR2 SVGIG (reference sequence). The V end was cut by 6 bases, the J end by 5 bases, with 10 bases between. CDR3 size: 12 residues.

The chain joins TRBV18 to TRBJ1-5, with D uncertain. V lost 3 bases, J lost 0 bases, and 12 bases lay in between. This CDR3 spans 16 amino acids. CDR1 is KGHSH and CDR2 is LQKENI in the germline V gene. This chain's CDR3 is CASSPGGIFSNQPQHF. DNA of the CDR3: TGTGCCAGCTCACCCGGAGGAATATTTAGCAATCAGCCCCAGCATTTT.

The gene calls are TRBV3-1 (or the pseudogene TRBV3-2) and TRBJ2-7; 10 bases map to TRBD2. Germline CDR1 is LGHDT and CDR2 is YNNKEL (reference sequence). Trimming took 3 bases from V and 3 from J; bases not matched to a gene: 2. There are 14 residues in the CDR3. CDR3 amino acids: CASSQRTSGYEQYF. In DNA form, the CDR3 reads TGTGCCAGCAGCCAGAGGACTAGCGGCTACGAGCAGTACTTC.

The gene calls are TRBV15 and TRBJ1-5; D is possibly TRBD1 (5 bases). Germline V lookup: CDR1 LNHNV, CDR2 YYDKDF (reference sequence). V was shortened by 1 base and J by 2 bases, with 12 bases between the two germline ends. This CDR3 contains 16 residues. The CDR3 region is CATSRVGGRRNQPQHF. Here the CDR3 DNA reads TGTGCCACCAGCAGAGTGGGGGGAAGGCGCAATCAGCCCCAGCATTTT.

This chain links TRBV12-3 or TRBV12-4 with TRBJ1-6; a possible D gene is TRBD1 (6 bases). This CDR3 comprises 13 residues. Deletions cut 3 bases from V and 13 bases from J, with 13 bases between. CDR3 bases: TGTGCCAGCAGTTTCGAGGGGGGGATGCCCCTCCACTTT. This translates into CASSFEGGMPLHF.

J is TRBJ2-1 and V is TRBV28; 11 nucleotides match TRBD1. Germline V gene data show CDR1 as MDHEN and CDR2 as SYDVKM. The length of the CDR3 is 16 residues. Losses at the gene ends were 5 bases for V and 7 bases for J; bases not matched to a gene: 10. The CDR3 here is CASSEARTGGSNEQFF. DNA for the CDR3: TGTGCCAGCAGTGAAGCAAGGACAGGGGGCTCTAATGAGCAGTTCTTC.

The V gene is TRBV10-2, the J gene TRBJ2-2; no definite D call. The V end was cut by 6 bases, the J end by 0 bases, with 8 bases between. Germline values: CDR1 WSHSY, CDR2 SAAADI. The CDR3 covers 14 residues. The CDR3 region is CASSPQPNTGELFF. CDR3 coding DNA: TGCGCCAGCAGCCCACAGCCGAACACCGGGGAGCTGTTTTTT.

The gene calls are TRBV21-1 and TRBJ1-5. TRBV21-1 is a recognized pseudogene. This CDR3 has 15 residues. The CDR3 protein is CASSKDSSSNQPQHF. For the CDR3, the DNA is TGTGCCAGCAGCAAAGATTCCTCTAGCAATCAGCCCCAGCATTTT.

This sequence joins TRBV5-1 and TRBJ1-2, with 9 nucleotides matching TRBD1. V trimming: 4 bases; J trimming: 7 bases; junction bases outside the gene matches: 8. The CDR3 covers 14 residues. Germline CDR1 and CDR2: SGHRS and YFSETQ. The CDR3 region has the DNA TGCGCCAGCAGCCATGACAGGGGGGGTCTTGGCTACACCTTC. This codes for CASSHDRGGLGYTF.

This chain connects TRBV30 to TRBJ1-1, with D possibly matching TRBD1 (6 bases). The germline gives CDR1 GTSNPN, CDR2 SVGIG (reference sequence). There are 15 residues in the CDR3. Between the trimmed V and J ends, which lost 0 bases and 1 base, there was a span of 12 bases. The CDR3 sequence is CAWSVTGLPNTEAFF. Here the CDR3 DNA reads TGTGCCTGGAGTGTGACAGGCCTACCGAACACTGAAGCTTTCTTT.

The chain is built from TRBV5-1 and TRBJ2-5, with 14 bases identical to TRBD2. Germline V gene lookup returns CDR1 SGHRS and CDR2 YFSETQ. There are 16 residues in the CDR3. The V gene end was trimmed by 4 bases and the J gene end by 2 bases; junction bases not matched to a gene: 4. In DNA, the CDR3 is TGCGCCAGCAGCCTCGGGACTAGCGGGGGACAAGAGACCCAGTACTTC. It is translated as CASSLGTSGGQETQYF.

A word on this clone: The identical CDR3 is also encoded by other nucleotide sequences in the sample. This chain uses TRBV6-5 with TRBJ2-2; D gene uncertain. There are 14 residues in the CDR3. Germline assignment: CDR1 MNHEY and CDR2 SVGAGI. V lost 5 bases to trimming and J lost 0 bases, with 7 bases between them. The CDR3 DNA is TGTGCCAGCAGTACTTTCGCGAACACCGGGGAGCTGTTTTTT. Translation gives CASSTFANTGELFF.

The genes are TRBV6-6 and TRBJ2-5, with 9 bases that match TRBD2. Germline loops: CDR1 MNHNY, CDR2 SVGAGI (reference sequence). J gave up 0 bases and V 6 bases, and 8 bases lay outside the gene matches. CDR3 size: 16 residues. The CDR3 DNA sequence: TGTGCCAGCAGCCAAGCTAGCGGGGACTACCAAGAGACCCAGTACTTC. Amino acid sequence: CASSQASGDYQETQYF.

The gene calls are TRBV19 and TRBJ2-2; D is unresolved. The CDR3 length is 15 residues. Between the trimmed V and J ends, which lost 3 bases and 2 bases, there was a span of 10 bases. Germline V gene data show CDR1 as LNHDA and CDR2 as SQIVND (reference sequence). CDR3 in DNA: TGTGCCAGTAGTATTGCGGTACATAACACCGGGGAGCTGTTTTTT. As protein: CASSIAVHNTGELFF.

This sequence joins TRBV19 and TRBJ1-1; 10 bases match TRBD1. Germline V CDR1 and CDR2: LNHDA, SQIVND (reference sequence). This CDR3 is 14 amino acids long. Trimming cost V 7 bases and J 3 bases; bases outside gene matches: 5. The CDR3 nucleotides are TGTGCCAGTATCCCGGACAGGGGGGACACTGAAGCTTTCTTT. It translates to CASIPDRGDTEAFF.

The rearrangement uses TRBV3-1 (or the pseudogene TRBV3-2) and TRBJ1-2; D gene ambiguous. The V gene lost 1 base and the J gene lost 7 bases, with 13 bases spanning the gap. Germline loops: CDR1 LGHDT, CDR2 YNNKEL (reference sequence). This CDR3 comprises 14 residues. The CDR3 protein is CASSQGVQTTGYTF. DNA for the CDR3: TGTGCCAGCAGCCAAGGGGTACAGACAACTGGCTACACCTTC.

The sample holds a few counts of this clone. The chain uses TRBV6-5 and TRBJ1-1; 7 bases line up with TRBD1. The CDR3 has 15 residues. Germline V gene data show CDR1 as MNHEY and CDR2 as SVGAGI. The V segment lost 6 bases and the J segment 0 bases; nucleotides outside the gene matches: 7. The CDR3 nucleotides are TGTGCCAGCAGCTACACCGGGACAGTGAACACTGAAGCTTTCTTT. This sequence encodes CASSYTGTVNTEAFF.

This clone was found a few times. Other DNA sequences from this sample encode an identical CDR3 as well. The chain couples TRBV12-3 or TRBV12-4 to TRBJ2-1; no reliable D call. V lost 3 bases to trimming and J lost 7 bases, with 7 bases between them. The CDR3 has 12 amino acids. The CDR3 coding sequence is TGTGCCAGCAGTTTTGGCGGTAATGAGCAGTTCTTC. This codes for CASSFGGNEQFF.

CDR3: CASSVEQGFGTGELFF. The CDR3 nucleotides read TGTGCCAGCAGCGTAGAACAGGGGTTTGGCACCGGGGAGCTGTTTTTT. The chain carries TRBV9 and TRBJ2-2, with TRBD1 matching over 7 bases. The germline V gene has CDR1 SGDLS and CDR2 YYNGEE. The CDR3 consists of 16 residues. The junction had 6 bases not matched to a gene; V was cut back by 0 bases and J by 4 bases.

This chain's CDR3 is CASSSMGQGGFTGELFF. The CDR3 nucleotides read TGTGCCAGCAGCTCCATGGGACAGGGGGGCTTCACCGGGGAGCTGTTTTTT. The V gene is TRBV7-8, the J gene TRBJ2-2; 11 bases align to TRBD1. J was trimmed by 4 bases and V by 4 bases; bases with no gene match: 8. The CDR3 has 17 amino acids. Germline loops: CDR1 SGHVS, CDR2 FQNEAQ. Based on the CDR3 plus reference TRBV7-8 and TRBJ2-2, the full variable domain is GAGVSQSPRYKVAKRGQDVALRCDPISGHVSLFWYQQALGQGPEFLTYFQNEAQLDKSGLPSDRFFAERPEGSVSTLKIQRTQQEDSAVYLCASSSMGQGGFTGELFFGEGSRLTVL.

The chain couples TRBV5-8 to TRBJ1-5, with 8 positions matching TRBD1. The germline CDR1 and CDR2 sequences are SGHTS and YDEGEE. Trimming took 4 bases from V and 1 from J; bases not matched to a gene: 7. The CDR3 is 16 amino acids. The CDR3 nucleotides are TGTGCCAGCAGCCGGACAGGGAGGGGCAGCAATCAGCCCCAGCATTTT. It specifies CASSRTGRGSNQPQHF.

This chain connects TRBV29-1 to TRBJ1-2; 9 bases are shared with TRBD1. The germline gives CDR1 SQVTM, CDR2 ANQGSEA. The CDR3 extends over 13 amino acids. Germline trimming cut 8 bases from V and 1 base from J; bases unmatched to any gene: 5. The CDR3 reads CSTGTGLNYGYTF. For the CDR3, the DNA is TGCAGCACTGGGACAGGGCTTAACTATGGCTACACCTTC.

The chain links TRBV7-9 to TRBJ1-4; 9 bases are a match to TRBD1. The germline V gene encodes CDR1 SEHNR and CDR2 FQNEAQ (reference sequence). CDR3 size: 14 residues. J lost 7 bases, V lost 5 bases, and 5 bases had no gene match. This CDR3 is CASSPGQGREKLFF. The CDR3 DNA reads TGTGCCAGCAGCCCAGGACAGGGGCGTGAAAAACTGTTTTTT.

V is TRBV9 and J is TRBJ1-6; D perhaps matches TRBD1 (6 bases). Trimming took off 4 bases at V and 8 bases at J, with 13 bases between the two ends. Germline assignment: CDR1 SGDLS and CDR2 YYNGEE. This CDR3 comprises 14 residues. The CDR3 sequence is CASSLQGVDSPLHF. The CDR3 nucleotides read TGTGCCAGCAGCCTACAGGGTGTAGATTCACCCCTCCACTTT.

The chain has TRBV7-9 and TRBJ2-5; the D gene is possibly TRBD2 (6 bases). The V and J ends lost 7 bases and 1 base respectively, with 13 bases between them. The CDR3 has 14 amino acids. Germline V gives CDR1 SEHNR, CDR2 FQNEAQ (reference sequence). The CDR3 protein is CASTHGGAQETQYF. DNA for the CDR3: TGTGCCAGCACCCACGGGGGTGCCCAAGAGACCCAGTACTTC.